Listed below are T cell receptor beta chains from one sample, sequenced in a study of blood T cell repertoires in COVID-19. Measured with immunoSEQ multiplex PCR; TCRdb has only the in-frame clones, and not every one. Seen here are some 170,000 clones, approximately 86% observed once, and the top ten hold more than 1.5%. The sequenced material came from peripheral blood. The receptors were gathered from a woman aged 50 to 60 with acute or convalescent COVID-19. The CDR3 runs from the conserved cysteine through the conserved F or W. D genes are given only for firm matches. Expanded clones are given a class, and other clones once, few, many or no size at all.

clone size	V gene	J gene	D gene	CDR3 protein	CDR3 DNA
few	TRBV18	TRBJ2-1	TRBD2	CASSLIAGVTQNEQFF	TGTGCCAGCTCACTGATAGCGGGGGTCACCCAAAATGAGCAGTTCTTC
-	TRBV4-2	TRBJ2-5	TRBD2	CASSRSTSGVGQETQYF	TGTGCCAGCTCTCGATCGACTAGCGGGGTGGGCCAAGAGACCCAGTACTTC
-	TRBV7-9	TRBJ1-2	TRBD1	CASSLEDRASYGYTF	TGTGCCAGCAGCTTGGAGGACAGGGCCAGCTATGGCTACACCTTC
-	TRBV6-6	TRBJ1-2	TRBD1	CASKRGDSLYGYTF	TGTGCCAGCAAAAGGGGGGACAGCCTGTATGGCTACACCTTC
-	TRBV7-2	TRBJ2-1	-	CASKIGGSHNEQFF	TGTGCCAGCAAAATAGGGGGTAGTCACAATGAGCAGTTCTTC
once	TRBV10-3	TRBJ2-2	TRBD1	CAISESVGQGGTGELFF	TGTGCCATCAGTGAGAGTGTAGGACAGGGTGGAACCGGGGAGCTGTTTTTT
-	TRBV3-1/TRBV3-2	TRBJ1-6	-	CASSQGFTAGNSPLHF	TGTGCCAGCAGCCAAGGCTTTACAGCAGGGAATTCACCCCTCCACTTT
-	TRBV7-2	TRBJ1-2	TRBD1	CASSAGQSYGYTF	TGTGCCAGCAGCGCGGGACAGAGCTATGGCTACACCTTC
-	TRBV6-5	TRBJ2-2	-	CASSRAGLSTGELFF	TGTGCCAGCAGCCGTGCGGGGCTCAGCACCGGGGAGCTGTTTTTT
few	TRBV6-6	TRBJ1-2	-	CASSYSAAGADYGYTF	TGTGCCAGCAGTTACTCGGCGGCGGGGGCAGACTATGGCTACACCTTC
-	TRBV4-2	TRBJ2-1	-	CASSQAKEPSSYNEQFF	TGTGCCAGCAGCCAAGCTAAGGAGCCAAGCTCCTACAATGAGCAGTTCTTC
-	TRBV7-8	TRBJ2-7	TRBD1	CASSLDWTGKAEQYF	TGTGCCAGCAGCTTAGATTGGACAGGGAAGGCCGAGCAGTACTTC
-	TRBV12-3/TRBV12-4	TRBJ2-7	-	CASSLRGVEQYF	TGTGCCAGCAGCCTTCGAGGTGTCGAGCAGTACTTC
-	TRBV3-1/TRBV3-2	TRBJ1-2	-	CASSWTDPEGYGYTF	TGTGCCAGCAGCTGGACCGACCCAGAGGGCTATGGCTACACCTTC
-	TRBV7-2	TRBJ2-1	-	CASALGTGISNEQFF	TGTGCCAGCGCTCTCGGCACAGGGATTTCGAATGAGCAGTTCTTC
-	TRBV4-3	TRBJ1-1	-	CASSQGLRVTTEAFF	TGCGCCAGCAGCCAAGGGTTACGCGTCACCACTGAAGCTTTCTTT
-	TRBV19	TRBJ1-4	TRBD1	CASSTGTGISNEKLFF	TGTGCCAGTAGTACCGGGACAGGGATTTCGAATGAAAAACTGTTTTTT
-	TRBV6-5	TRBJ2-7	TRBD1	CAVRGPSEEQYF	TGTGCCGTTAGGGGGCCCTCGGAAGAGCAGTACTTC
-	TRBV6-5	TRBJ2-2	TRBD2	CASSRLAVLDGELFF	TGTGCCAGCAGTAGACTAGCGGTACTCGACGGGGAGCTGTTTTTT
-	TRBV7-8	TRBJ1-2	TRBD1	CASSFGAGGYGYTF	TGTGCCAGCAGCTTTGGAGCAGGGGGCTATGGCTACACCTTC
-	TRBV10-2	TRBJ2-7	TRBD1	CASRTPTGQMTYEQYF	TGCGCCAGCAGGACCCCGACAGGGCAAATGACCTACGAGCAGTACTTC
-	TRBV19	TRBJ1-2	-	CASRPENYGYTF	TGTGCCAGTAGACCAGAAAACTATGGCTACACCTTC
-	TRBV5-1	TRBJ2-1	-	CASIPQGGNNEQFF	TGCGCCAGCATCCCCCAAGGAGGGAACAATGAGCAGTTCTTC
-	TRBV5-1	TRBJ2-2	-	CASSWGRATNTGELFF	TGCGCCAGTTCCTGGGGGCGGGCAACGAACACCGGGGAGCTGTTTTTT